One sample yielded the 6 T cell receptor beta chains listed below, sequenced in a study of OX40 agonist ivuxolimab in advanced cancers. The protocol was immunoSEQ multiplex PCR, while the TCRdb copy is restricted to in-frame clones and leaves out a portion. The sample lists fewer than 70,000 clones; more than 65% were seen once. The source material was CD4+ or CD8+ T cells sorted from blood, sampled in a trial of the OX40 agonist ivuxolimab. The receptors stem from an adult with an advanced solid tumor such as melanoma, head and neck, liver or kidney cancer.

CDR3 residues: CATGVAGGIDTQYF. In DNA form, the CDR3 reads TGTGCCACAGGGGTAGCGGGGGGGATAGATACGCAGTATTTT. The rearrangement joins TRBV6-1 to TRBJ2-3; 11 nucleotides line up with TRBD2. Losses at the gene ends were 10 bases for V and 5 bases for J; bases not matched to a gene: 8. Germline V gene data show CDR1 as MNHNS and CDR2 as SASEGT. This CDR3 comprises 14 residues.

As DNA, the CDR3 is TGCAGCGTGGTTGGGGGGGTGGATCAGCCCCAGCATTTT. This encodes CSVVGGVDQPQHF. The genes are TRBV29-1 and TRBJ1-5; weak D call: TRBD1 (5 bases). Germline CDR1 and CDR2: SQVTM and ANQGSEA. The germline V and J ends were trimmed by 6 bases and 5 bases, with 14 bases remaining between them. There are 13 residues in the CDR3.

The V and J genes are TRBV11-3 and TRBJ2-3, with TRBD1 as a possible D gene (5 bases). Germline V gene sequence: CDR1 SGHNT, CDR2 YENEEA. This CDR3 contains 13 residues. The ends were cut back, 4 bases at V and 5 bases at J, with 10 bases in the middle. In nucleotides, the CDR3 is TGTGCCAGCAGCTCCACCCAGGGAGATACGCAGTATTTT. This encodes CASSSTQGDTQYF.

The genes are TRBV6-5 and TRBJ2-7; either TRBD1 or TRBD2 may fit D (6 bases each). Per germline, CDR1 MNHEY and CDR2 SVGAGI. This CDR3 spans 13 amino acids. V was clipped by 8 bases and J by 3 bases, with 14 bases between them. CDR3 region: CASGGQGDYEQYF. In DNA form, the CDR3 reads TGTGCCAGCGGGGGGCAGGGCGACTACGAGCAGTACTTC.

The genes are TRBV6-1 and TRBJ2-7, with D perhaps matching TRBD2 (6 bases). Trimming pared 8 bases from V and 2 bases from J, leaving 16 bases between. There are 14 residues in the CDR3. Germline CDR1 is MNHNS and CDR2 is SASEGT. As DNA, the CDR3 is TGTGCCAGCGGAGGGGCAGGGTCTCCCTACGAGCAGTACTTC. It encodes CASGGAGSPYEQYF.

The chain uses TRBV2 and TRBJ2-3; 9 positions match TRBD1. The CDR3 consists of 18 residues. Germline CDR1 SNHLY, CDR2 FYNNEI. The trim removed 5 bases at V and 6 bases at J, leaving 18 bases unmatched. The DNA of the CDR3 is TGTGCCAGCAGTCCAAGAGACAGGGGGACCTATAGGGTTGATACGCAGTATTTT. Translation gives CASSPRDRGTYRVDTQYF.